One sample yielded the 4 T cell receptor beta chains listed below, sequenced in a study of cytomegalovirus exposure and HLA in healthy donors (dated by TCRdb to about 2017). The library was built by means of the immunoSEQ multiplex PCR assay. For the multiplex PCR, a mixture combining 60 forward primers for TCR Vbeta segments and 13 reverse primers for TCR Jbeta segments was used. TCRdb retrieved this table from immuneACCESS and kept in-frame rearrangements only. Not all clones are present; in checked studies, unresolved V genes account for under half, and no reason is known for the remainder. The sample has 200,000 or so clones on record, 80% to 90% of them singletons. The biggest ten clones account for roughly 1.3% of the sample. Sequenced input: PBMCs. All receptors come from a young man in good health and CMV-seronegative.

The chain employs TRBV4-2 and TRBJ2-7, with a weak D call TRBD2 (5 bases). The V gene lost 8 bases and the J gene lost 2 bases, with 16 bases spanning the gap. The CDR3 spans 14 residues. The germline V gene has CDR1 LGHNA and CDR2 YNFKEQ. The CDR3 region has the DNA TGTGCCAGCGGGGTGGGAGCAGACACCTACGAGCAGTACTTC. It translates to CASGVGADTYEQYF.

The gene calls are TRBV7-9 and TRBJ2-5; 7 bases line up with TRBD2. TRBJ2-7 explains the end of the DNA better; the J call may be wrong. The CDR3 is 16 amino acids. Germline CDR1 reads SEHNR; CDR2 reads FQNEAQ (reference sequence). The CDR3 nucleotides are TGTGCCAGCAGTCCCCGTATGGGGGGGAAGGACGACGAGCAGTACTTC. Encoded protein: CASSPRMGGKDDEQYF.

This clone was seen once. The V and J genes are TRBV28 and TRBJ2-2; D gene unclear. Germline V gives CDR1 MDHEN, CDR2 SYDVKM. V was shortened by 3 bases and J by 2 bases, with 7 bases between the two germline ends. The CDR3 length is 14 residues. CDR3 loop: CASSLGSNTGELFF. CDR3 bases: TGTGCCAGCAGTTTGGGCAGTAACACCGGGGAGCTGTTTTTT. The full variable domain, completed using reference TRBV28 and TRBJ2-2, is DVKVTQSSRYLVKRTGEKVFLECVQDMDHENMFWYRQDPGLGLRLIYFSYDVKMKEKGDIPEGYSVSREKKERFSLILESASTNQTSMYLCASSLGSNTGELFFGEGSRLTVL.

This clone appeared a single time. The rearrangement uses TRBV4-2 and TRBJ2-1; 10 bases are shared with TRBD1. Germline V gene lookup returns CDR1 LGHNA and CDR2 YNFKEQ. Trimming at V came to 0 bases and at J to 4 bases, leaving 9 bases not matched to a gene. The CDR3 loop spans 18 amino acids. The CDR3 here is CASSQDPSTGGLYNEQFF. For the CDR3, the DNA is TGTGCCAGCAGCCAAGATCCTTCGACAGGGGGCCTGTACAATGAGCAGTTCTTC.